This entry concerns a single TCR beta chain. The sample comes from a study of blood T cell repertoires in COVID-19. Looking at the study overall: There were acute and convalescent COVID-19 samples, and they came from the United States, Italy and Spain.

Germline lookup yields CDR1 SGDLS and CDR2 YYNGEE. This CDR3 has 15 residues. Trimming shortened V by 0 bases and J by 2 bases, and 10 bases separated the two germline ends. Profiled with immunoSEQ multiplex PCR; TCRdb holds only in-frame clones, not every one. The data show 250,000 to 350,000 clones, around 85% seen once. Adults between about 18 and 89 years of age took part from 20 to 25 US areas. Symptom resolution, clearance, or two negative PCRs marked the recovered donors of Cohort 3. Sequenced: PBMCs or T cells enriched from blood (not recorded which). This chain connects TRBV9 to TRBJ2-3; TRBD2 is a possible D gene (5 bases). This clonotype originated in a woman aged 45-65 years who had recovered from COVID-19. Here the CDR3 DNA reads TGTGCCAGCAGCGTAGTTGCGGGCCCCACAGATACGCAGTATTTT. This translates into CASSVVAGPTDTQYF.